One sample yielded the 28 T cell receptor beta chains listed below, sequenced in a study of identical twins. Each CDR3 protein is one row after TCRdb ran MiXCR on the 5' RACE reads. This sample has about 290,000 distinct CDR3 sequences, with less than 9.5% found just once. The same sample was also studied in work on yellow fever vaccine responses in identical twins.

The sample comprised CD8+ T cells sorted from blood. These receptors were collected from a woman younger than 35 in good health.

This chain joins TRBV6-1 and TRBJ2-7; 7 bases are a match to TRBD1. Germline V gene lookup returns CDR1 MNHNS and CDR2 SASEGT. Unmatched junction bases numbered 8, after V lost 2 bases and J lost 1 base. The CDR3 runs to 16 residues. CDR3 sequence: CASSEPPTGVSYEQYF. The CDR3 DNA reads TGTGCCAGCAGTGAACCTCCCACAGGGGTGTCCTACGAGCAGTACTTC.

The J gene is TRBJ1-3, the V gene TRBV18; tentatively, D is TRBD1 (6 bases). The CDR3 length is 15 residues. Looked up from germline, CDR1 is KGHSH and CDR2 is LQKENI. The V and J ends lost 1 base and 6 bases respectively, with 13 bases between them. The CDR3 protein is CASSPRLQGENTIYF. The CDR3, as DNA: TGTGCCAGCTCACCACGTCTACAGGGCGAAAACACCATATATTTT.

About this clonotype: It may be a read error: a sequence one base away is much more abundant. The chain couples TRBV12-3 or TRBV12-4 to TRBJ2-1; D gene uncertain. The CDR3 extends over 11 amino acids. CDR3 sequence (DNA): TGTGCCAGCGGGATTGACAATGAGCAGGTCTTC. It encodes CASGIDNEQVF.

CDR3 sequence: CASSFGQGAWGYTF. The CDR3, as DNA: TGTGCCAGCAGCTTTGGACAGGGGGCGTGGGGCTACACCTTC. The chain carries TRBV7-9 and TRBJ1-2, with 11 bases matching TRBD1. Germline V CDR1 and CDR2: SEHNR, FQNEAQ (reference sequence). Trimming cost V 3 bases and J 8 bases; bases outside gene matches: 5. The CDR3 is 14 residues long. Looking up the rest from reference TRBV7-9 and TRBJ1-2 gives the full variable domain: DTGVSQNPRHKITKRGQNVTFRCDPISEHNRLYWYRQTLGQGPEFLTYFQNEAQLEKSRLLSDRFSAERPKGSFSTLEIQRTEQGDSAMYLCASSFGQGAWGYTFGSGTRLTVV.

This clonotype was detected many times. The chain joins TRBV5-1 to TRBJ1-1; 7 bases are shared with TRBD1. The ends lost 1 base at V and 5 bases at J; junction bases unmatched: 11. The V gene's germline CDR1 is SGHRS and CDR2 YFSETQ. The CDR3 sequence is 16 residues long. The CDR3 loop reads CASSLKNRDRYTEAFF. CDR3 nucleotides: TGCGCCAGCAGCTTGAAAAACCGGGACAGATATACTGAAGCTTTCTTT.

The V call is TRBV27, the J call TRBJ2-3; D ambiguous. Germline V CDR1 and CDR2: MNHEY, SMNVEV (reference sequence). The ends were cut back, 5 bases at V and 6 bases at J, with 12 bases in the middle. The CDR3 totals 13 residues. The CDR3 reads CASSPNQGDTQYF. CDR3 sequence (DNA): TGTGCCAGCAGTCCAAACCAAGGGGATACGCAGTATTTT.

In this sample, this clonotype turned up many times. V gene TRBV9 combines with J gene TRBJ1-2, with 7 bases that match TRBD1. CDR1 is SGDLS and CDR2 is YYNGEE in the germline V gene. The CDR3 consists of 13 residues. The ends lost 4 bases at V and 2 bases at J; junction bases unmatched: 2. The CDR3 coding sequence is TGTGCCAGCAGCTCACAGGGGAACTATGGCTACACCTTC. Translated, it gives CASSSQGNYGYTF.

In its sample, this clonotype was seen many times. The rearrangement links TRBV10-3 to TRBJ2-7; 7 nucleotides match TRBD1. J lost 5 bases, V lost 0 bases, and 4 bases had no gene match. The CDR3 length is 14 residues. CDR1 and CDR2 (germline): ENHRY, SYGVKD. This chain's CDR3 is CAISESVTGHEQYF. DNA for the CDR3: TGTGCCATCAGTGAGTCGGTGACAGGGCACGAGCAGTACTTC.

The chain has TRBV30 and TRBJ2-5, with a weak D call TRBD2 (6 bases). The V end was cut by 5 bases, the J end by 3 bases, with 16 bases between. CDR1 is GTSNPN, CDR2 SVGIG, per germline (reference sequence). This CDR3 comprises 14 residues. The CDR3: CAWALGGAKETQYF. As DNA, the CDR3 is TGTGCCTGGGCTCTCGGCGGGGCAAAAGAGACCCAGTACTTC.

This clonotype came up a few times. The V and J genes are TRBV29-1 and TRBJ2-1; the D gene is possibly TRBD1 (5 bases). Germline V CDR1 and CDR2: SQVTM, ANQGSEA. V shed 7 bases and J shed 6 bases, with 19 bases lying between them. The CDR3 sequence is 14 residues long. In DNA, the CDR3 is TGCAGCGCGGTTGGGGAAAGGGGTGGCAATGAGCAGTTCTTC. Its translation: CSAVGERGGNEQFF.

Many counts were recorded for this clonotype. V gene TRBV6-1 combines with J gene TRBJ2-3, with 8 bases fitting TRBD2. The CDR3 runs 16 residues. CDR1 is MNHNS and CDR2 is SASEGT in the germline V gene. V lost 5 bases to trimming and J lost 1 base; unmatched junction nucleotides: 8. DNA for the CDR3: TGTGCCAGCAGTCCGCCCGGGACTAGGGGCACAGATACGCAGTATTTT. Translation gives CASSPPGTRGTDTQYF.

The CDR3 coding sequence is TGTGCCAGCAGTACCCCGGACAGGAGACCGGGACTAGCGGGGGGGGATACGCAGTATTTT. This gives the protein CASSTPDRRPGLAGGDTQYF. This sequence joins TRBV25-1 and TRBJ2-3; 16 bases are shared with TRBD2. The CDR3 is 20 residues long. The germline V gene has CDR1 MGHDK and CDR2 SYGVNS. The V segment lost 5 bases and the J segment 6 bases; nucleotides outside the gene matches: 17.

The CDR3 DNA is TGTGCCAGCAGGGACACAGGGGGCGGGGGGGCAGATACGCAGTATTTT. Protein: CASRDTGGGGADTQYF. The V and J genes are TRBV28 and TRBJ2-3; either TRBD1 or TRBD2 may fit D (9 bases each). CDR1 and CDR2 (germline): MDHEN, SYDVKM. V was cut by 6 bases and J by 4 bases, with 20 bases left in between. The CDR3 is 16 amino acids.

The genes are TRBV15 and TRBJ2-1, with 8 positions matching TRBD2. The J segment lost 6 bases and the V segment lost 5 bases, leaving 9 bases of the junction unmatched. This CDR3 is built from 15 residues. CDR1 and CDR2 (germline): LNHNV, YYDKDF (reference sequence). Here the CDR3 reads CATSRAGAGANEQFF. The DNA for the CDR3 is TGTGCCACCAGCCGAGCGGGAGCCGGGGCCAATGAGCAGTTCTTC.

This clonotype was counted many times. This CDR3 is CASSLPDGDQETQYF. CDR3 bases: TGCGCCAGCAGCCTCCCGGACGGCGACCAAGAGACCCAGTACTTC. The gene calls are TRBV5-1 and TRBJ2-5; D unclear. Germline V gives CDR1 SGHRS, CDR2 YFSETQ. The CDR3 covers 15 residues. The V end lost 4 bases, the J end lost 0 bases, and 13 bases lay between the germline ends.

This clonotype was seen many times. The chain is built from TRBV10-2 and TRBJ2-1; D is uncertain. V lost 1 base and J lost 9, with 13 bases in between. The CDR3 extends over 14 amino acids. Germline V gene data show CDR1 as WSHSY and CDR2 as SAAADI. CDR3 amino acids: CASSEFDTHGEQFF. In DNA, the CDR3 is TGCGCCAGCAGTGAGTTCGATACCCACGGTGAGCAGTTCTTC.

The CDR3 nucleotides are TGCAGCGTTGAAGGCGGGACTAGCGGGGGTACCTATCGGTCAGATACGCAGTATTTT. Translation gives CSVEGGTSGGTYRSDTQYF. This chain joins TRBV29-1 and TRBJ2-3, with 14 bases identical to TRBD2. Germline V gene sequence: CDR1 SQVTM, CDR2 ANQGSEA. The CDR3 covers 19 residues. Trimming removed 1 base from V and 4 bases from J; junction bases left unmatched: 13.

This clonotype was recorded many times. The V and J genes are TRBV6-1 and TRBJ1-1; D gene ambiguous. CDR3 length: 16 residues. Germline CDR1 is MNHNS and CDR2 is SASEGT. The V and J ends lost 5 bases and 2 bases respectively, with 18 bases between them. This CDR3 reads CASSSNPQLPNTEAFF. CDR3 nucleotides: TGTGCCAGCAGTAGTAACCCCCAACTACCTAACACTGAAGCTTTCTTT.

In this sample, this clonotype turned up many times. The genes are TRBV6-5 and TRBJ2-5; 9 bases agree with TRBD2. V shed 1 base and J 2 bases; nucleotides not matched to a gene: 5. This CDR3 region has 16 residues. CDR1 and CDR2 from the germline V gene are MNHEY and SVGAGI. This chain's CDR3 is CASSYFLAGLQETQYF. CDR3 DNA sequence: TGTGCCAGCAGTTACTTTCTAGCGGGGCTACAAGAGACCCAGTACTTC.

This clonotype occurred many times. The CDR3 DNA follows: TGTGCCAGCAGCTTGGGCGTTGGGGTGGGACAGCCCCAGCATTTT. Its translation: CASSLGVGVGQPQHF. This chain links TRBV5-5 with TRBJ1-5; D unresolved. The CDR3 is 15 amino acids. From germline, CDR1 is SGHKS and CDR2 YYEKEE (reference sequence). The ends were cut back, 0 bases at V and 7 bases at J, with 14 bases in the middle. The whole variable domain, remainder taken from reference TRBV5-5 and TRBJ1-5, is DAGVTQSPTHLIKTRGQQVTLRCSPISGHKSVSWYQQVLGQGPQFIFQYYEKEERGRGNFPDRFSARQFPNYSSELNVNALLLGDSALYLCASSLGVGVGQPQHFGDGTRLSIL.

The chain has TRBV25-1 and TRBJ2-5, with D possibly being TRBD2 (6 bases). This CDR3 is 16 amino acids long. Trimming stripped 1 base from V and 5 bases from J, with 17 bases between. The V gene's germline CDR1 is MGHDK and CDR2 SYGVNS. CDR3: CASSEFGTRGWETQYF. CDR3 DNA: TGTGCCAGCAGTGAATTCGGTACGCGGGGTTGGGAGACCCAGTACTTC.

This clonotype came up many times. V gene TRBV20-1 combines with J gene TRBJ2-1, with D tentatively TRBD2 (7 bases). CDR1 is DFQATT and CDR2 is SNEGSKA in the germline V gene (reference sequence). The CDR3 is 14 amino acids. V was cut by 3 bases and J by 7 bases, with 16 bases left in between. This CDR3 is CSASRGGGWNEQFF. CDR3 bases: TGCAGTGCTAGTCGAGGGGGAGGGTGGAATGAGCAGTTCTTC.

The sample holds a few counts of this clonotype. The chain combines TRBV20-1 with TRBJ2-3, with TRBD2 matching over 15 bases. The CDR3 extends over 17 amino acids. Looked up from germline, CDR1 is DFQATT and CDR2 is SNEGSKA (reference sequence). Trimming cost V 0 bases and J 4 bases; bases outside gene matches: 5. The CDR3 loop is CSARDWTSGRDSDTQYF. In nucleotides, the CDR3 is TGCAGTGCTAGAGACTGGACTAGCGGGAGGGACTCAGATACGCAGTATTTT.

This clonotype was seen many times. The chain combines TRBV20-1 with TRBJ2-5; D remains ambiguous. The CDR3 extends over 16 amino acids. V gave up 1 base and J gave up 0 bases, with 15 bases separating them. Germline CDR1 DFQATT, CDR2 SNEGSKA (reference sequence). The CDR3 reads CSARAVWAADQETQYF. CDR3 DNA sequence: TGCAGTGCTAGAGCCGTTTGGGCCGCGGACCAAGAGACCCAGTACTTC.

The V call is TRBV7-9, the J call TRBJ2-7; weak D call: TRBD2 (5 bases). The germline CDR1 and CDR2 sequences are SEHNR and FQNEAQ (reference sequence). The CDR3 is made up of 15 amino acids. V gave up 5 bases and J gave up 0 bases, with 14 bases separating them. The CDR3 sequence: CASSPGGGSSYEQYF. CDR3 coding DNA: TGTGCCAGCAGCCCAGGAGGCGGCAGCTCCTACGAGCAGTACTTC.

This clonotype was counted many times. CDR3 DNA: TGTGCCAGCAGTTCTGGACTAGCGGGAACCCCCCACTACGAGCAGTACTTC. Protein: CASSSGLAGTPHYEQYF. The chain joins TRBV12-3 or TRBV12-4 to TRBJ2-7; 12 bases agree with TRBD2. Germline trimming cut 4 bases from V and 3 bases from J; bases unmatched to any gene: 10. The CDR3 runs 17 residues.

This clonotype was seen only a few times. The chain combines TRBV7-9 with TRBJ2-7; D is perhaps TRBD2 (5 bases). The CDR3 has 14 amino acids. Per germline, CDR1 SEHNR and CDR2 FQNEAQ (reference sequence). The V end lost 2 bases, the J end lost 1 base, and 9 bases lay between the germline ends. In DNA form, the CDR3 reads TGTGCCAGCAGCTTATTGCTAGCATCCTACGAGCAGTACTTC. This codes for CASSLLLASYEQYF.

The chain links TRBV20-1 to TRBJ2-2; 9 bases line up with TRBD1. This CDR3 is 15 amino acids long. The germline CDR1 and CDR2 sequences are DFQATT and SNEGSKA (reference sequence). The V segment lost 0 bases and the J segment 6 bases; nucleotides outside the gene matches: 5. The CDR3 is CSARDGDRDPGELFF. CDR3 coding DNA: TGCAGTGCTAGAGACGGGGACAGGGACCCCGGGGAGCTGTTTTTT.